This T cell receptor beta chain is from a study of CD8 T cell repertoires and HIV-1 epitope variants. Study-level information: Epitopes were three Gag families plus Nef HW9 and YT9.

Note on this clone: Its antigen is still unknown.

TCRdb's table, derived via immunoSEQ multiplex PCR, lists solely in-frame clones and lacks some. The sample holds about 5,300 clones; 50% to 80% are singletons and the top ten take approximately 46%. The V gene's germline CDR1 is MNHEY and CDR2 SVGAGI. This CDR3 spans 16 amino acids. The J segment lost 6 bases and the V segment lost 0 bases, leaving 10 bases of the junction unmatched. This clonotype originated in a male donor with HIV. V gene TRBV6-5 combines with J gene TRBJ2-5; 7 bases line up with TRBD2. Input material: cultured CD8+ T cells derived from PBMCs. CDR3 coding DNA: TGTGCCAGCAGTTACTCCAGAATCCAGCGGGAAAAGACCCAGTACTTC. Its translation is CASSYSRIQREKTQYF.